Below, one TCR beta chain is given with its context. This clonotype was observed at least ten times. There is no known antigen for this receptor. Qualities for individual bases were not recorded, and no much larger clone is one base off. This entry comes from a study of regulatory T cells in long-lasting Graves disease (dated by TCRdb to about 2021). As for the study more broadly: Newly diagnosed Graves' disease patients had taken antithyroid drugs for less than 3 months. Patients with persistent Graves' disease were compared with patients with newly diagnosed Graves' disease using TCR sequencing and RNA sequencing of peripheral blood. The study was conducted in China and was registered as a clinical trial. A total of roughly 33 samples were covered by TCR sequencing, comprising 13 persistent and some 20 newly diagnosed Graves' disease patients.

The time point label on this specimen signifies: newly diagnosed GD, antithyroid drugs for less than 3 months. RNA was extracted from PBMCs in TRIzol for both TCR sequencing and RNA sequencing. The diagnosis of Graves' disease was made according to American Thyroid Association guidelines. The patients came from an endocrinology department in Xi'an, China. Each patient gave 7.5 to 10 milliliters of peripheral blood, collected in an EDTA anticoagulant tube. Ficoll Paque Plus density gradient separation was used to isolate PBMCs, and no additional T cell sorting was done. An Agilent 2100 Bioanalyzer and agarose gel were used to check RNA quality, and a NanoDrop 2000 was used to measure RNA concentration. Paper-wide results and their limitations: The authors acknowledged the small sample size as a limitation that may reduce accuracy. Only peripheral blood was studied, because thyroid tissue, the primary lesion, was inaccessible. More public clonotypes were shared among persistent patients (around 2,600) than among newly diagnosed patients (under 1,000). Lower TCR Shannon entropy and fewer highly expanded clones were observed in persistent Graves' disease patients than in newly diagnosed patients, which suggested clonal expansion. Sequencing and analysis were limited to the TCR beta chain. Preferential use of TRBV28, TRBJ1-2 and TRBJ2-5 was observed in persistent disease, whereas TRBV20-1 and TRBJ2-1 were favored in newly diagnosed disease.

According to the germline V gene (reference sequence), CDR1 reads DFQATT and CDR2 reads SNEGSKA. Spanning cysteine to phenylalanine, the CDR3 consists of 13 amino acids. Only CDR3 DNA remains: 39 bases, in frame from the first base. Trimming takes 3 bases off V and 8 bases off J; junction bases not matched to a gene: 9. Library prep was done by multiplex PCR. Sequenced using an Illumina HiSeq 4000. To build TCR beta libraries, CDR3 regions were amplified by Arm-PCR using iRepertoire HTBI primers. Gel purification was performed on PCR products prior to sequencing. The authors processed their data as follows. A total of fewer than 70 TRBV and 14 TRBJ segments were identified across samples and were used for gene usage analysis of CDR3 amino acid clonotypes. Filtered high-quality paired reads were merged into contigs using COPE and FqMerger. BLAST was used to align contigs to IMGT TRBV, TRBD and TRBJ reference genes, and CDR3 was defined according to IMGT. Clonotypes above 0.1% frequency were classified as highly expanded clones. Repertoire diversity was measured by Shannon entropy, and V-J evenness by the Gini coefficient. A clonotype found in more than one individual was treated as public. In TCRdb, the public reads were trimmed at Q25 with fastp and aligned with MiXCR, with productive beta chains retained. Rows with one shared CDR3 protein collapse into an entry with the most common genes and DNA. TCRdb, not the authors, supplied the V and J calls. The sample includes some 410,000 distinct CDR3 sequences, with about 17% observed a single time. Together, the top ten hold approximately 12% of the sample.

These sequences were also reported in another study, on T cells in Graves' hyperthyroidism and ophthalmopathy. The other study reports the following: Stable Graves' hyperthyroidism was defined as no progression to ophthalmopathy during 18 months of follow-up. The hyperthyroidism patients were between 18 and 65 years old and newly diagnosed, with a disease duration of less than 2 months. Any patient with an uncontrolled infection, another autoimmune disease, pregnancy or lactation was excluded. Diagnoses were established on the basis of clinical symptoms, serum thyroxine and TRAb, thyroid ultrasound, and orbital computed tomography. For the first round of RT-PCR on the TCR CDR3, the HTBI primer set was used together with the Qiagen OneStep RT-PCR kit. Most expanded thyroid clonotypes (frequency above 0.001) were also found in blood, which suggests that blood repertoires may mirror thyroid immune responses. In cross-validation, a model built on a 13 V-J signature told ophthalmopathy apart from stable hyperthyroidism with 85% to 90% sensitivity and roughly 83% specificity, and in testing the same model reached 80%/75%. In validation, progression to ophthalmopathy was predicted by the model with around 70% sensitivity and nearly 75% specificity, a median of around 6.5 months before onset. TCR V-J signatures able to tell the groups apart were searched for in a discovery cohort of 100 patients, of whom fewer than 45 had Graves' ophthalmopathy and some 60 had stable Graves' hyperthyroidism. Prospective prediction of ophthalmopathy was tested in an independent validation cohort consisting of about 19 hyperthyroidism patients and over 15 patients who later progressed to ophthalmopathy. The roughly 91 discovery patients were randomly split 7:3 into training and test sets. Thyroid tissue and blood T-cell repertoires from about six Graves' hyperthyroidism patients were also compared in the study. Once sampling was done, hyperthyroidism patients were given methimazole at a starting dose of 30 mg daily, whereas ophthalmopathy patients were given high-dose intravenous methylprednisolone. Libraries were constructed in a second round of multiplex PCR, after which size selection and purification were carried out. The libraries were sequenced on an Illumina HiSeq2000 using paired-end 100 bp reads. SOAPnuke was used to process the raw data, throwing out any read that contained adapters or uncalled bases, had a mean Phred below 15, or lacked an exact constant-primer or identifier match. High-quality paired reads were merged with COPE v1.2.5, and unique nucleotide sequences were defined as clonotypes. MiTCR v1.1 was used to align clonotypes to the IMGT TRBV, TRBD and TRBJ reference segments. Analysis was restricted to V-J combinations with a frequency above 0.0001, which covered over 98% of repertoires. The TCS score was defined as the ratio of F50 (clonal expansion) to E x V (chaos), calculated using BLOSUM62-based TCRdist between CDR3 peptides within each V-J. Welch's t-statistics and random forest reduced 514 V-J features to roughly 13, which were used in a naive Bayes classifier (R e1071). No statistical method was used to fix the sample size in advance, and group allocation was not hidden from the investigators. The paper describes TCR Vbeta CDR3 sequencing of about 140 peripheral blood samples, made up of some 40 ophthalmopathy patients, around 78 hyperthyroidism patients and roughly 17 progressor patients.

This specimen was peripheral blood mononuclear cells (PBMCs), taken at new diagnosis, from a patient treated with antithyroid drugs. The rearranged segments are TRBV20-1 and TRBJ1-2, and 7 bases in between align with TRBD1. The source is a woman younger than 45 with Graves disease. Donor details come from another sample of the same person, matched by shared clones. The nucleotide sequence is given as TGCAGTGCTAGGGCCGACACAGGGGAGGGCTACACCTTC. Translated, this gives CSARADTGEGYTF.